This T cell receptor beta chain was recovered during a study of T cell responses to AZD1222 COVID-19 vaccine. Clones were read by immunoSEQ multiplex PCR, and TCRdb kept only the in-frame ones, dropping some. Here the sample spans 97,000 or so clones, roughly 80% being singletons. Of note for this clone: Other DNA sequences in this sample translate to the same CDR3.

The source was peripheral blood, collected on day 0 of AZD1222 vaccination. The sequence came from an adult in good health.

The CDR3 sequence is CASSLAGQPQHF. CDR3 bases: TGTGCCAGCAGCTTAGCAGGTCAGCCCCAGCATTTT. The chain joins TRBV7-8 to TRBJ1-5; no firm D call. The V and J ends lost 0 bases and 6 bases respectively, with 3 bases between them. The germline V gene encodes CDR1 SGHVS and CDR2 FQNEAQ. CDR3 length: 12 residues.